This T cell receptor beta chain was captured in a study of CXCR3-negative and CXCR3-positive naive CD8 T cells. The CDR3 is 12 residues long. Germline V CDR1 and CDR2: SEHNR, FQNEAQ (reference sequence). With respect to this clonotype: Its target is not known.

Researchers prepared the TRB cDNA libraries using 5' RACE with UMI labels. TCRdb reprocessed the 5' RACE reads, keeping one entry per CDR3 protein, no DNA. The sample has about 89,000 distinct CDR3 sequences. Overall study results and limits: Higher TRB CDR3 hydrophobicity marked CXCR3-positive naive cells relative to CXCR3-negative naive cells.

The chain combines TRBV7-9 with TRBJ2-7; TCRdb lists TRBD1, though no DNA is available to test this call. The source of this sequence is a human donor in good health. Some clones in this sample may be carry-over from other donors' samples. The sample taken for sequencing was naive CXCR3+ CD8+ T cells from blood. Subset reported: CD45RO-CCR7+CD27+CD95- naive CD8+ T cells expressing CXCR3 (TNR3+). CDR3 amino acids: CASSPGHVEQYF.